The 5 T cell receptor beta chains presented below share a single source sample, sequenced in a study of T cells after yellow fever vaccination. Each CDR3 protein is one row after TCRdb ran MiXCR on the 5' RACE reads. In the table there are about 120,000 distinct CDR3 sequences, roughly 8.2% of which are singletons. Sample: CD8+ T cells sorted from PBMCs, taken on the day of the yellow fever booster vaccination. These receptors all come from a man aged 18 to 29 who received the YFV17D yellow fever vaccine.

This clonotype was detected only a few times. The CDR3 sequence is CASTKGAPNTEAFF. The CDR3 DNA sequence: TGTGCCAGCACCAAAGGGGCCCCGAACACTGAAGCTTTCTTT. This rearrangement joins TRBV6-6 to TRBJ1-1; TRBD1 might be the D (5 bases). V was shortened by 7 bases and J by 1 base, with 13 bases between the two germline ends. Germline CDR1 reads MNHNY; CDR2 reads SVGAGI (reference sequence). The CDR3 contains 14 residues.

The sample holds a few counts of this clonotype. This sequence joins TRBV9 and TRBJ2-1; D tentatively reads TRBD1 or TRBD2 (6 bases each). Germline V lookup: CDR1 SGDLS, CDR2 YYNGEE. This CDR3 is 15 amino acids long. The V gene lost 4 bases and the J gene lost 9 bases, with 20 bases spanning the gap. The CDR3 reads CASSPQRGVPLEQFF. The DNA of the CDR3 is TGTGCCAGCAGCCCCCAGAGGGGGGTGCCGCTTGAGCAGTTCTTC.

In this sample, this clonotype turned up a few times. The rearrangement uses TRBV4-1 and TRBJ2-3; D is unresolved. Deletions cut 1 base from V and 0 bases from J, with 5 bases between. Looked up from germline, CDR1 is MGHRA and CDR2 is YSYEKL. There are 14 residues in the CDR3. The DNA of the CDR3 is TGCGCCAGCAGCCAAGTGGTAAGCACAGATACGCAGTATTTT. Translation: CASSQVVSTDTQYF.

This rearrangement joins TRBV7-6 to TRBJ1-1, with D hard to call. Germline CDR1 reads SGHVS; CDR2 reads FNYEAQ. This CDR3 contains 13 residues. V was trimmed by 4 bases and J by 3 bases, leaving 9 bases between them. The CDR3 DNA is TGTGCCAGCAGCTCCGGATCGGACACTGAAGCTTTCTTT. Amino acid sequence: CASSSGSDTEAFF.

The chain joins TRBV2 to TRBJ2-7, with D hard to call. V was cut by 4 bases and J by 1 base, with 11 bases left in between. The CDR3 contains 14 residues. The germline gives CDR1 SNHLY, CDR2 FYNNEI. The CDR3 protein is CASSVEHVSYEQYF. The CDR3 DNA reads TGTGCCAGCAGTGTCGAACACGTATCCTACGAGCAGTACTTC.